The text below deals with one T cell receptor (beta chain). The sample originates from a study of T-cell reconstitution after alpha-beta-depleted transplantation in children. A TCRbeta library incorporating unique molecular identifiers was prepared. TCRdb used MiXCR to reprocess the PCR reads, holding one entry per CDR3 protein. The data hold around 530,000 distinct CDR3 sequences, with approximately 32% observed a single time. The sequence was obtained from a human donor who donated a stem cell graft to a child with aplastic anemia. The sequences come from PBMCs from the stem cell graft donor, collected from the stem cell graft.

The CDR3 DNA reads TGTGCCATATCACAGGGCGGGACTGAAGCTTTCTTT. Translating it yields CAISQGGTEAFF. This chain connects TRBV10-3 to TRBJ1-1; TRBD1 is a possible D gene (6 bases). The length of the CDR3 is 12 residues. Trimming removed 9 bases from V and 5 bases from J, with 13 bases in between. Per germline, CDR1 ENHRY and CDR2 SYGVKD.